This TCR beta chain was found in a study of T-cell memory formation after mild COVID-19. Study-wide context: Largely, TCR clusters stayed within a single donor. Study outcomes and limitations: Memory cells collected pre-infection included some clones that later responded, suggesting cross-reactive memory joined. Clones shrinking between day 15 and 85 showed a balanced CD4/CD8 split, and those that grew later tilted toward CD4+. The main location of contracting CD4+ clones was CM and EM, and that of contracting CD8+ clones was EMRA.

In the case of this clonotype: Its specificity is not known.

TCRdb reprocessed the 5' RACE reads via MiXCR and lists one record per CDR3 protein. This table holds under 400,000 distinct CDR3 sequences, approximately 27% found once. V shed 2 bases and J shed 1 base, with 12 bases lying between them. Germline CDR1 is SGHTA and CDR2 is FQGTGA. The CDR3 has 16 residues. The sequencing sample was made of PBMCs or a T cell subset sorted from them (not recorded which). This clonotype was sampled from an adult woman who had mild COVID-19 (a few samples of this study predate the infection). Cell type and time point are not known. V and J are TRBV7-3 and TRBJ2-1; perhaps D is TRBD1 or TRBD2 (5 bases each). This CDR3 is CASSLDSGRSYNEQFF. The CDR3 region has the DNA TGTGCCAGCAGCTTAGATTCGGGACGATCCTACAATGAGCAGTTCTTC.